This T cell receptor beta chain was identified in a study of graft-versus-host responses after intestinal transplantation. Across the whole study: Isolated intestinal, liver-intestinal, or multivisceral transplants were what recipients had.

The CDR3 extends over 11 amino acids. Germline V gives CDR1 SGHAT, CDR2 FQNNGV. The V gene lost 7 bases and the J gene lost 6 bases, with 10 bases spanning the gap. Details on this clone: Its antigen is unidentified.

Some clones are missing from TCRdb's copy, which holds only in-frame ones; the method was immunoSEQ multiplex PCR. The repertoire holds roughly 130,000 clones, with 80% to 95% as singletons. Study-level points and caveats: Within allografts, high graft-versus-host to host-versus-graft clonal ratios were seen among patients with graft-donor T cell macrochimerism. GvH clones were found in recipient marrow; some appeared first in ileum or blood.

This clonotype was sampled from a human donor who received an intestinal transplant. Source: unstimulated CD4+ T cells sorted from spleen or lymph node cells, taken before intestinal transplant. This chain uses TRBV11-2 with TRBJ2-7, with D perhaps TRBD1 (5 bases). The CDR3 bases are TGTGCCAGCACCCCAGGGCTCGAGCAGTACTTC. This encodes CASTPGLEQYF.